This T cell receptor beta chain originates from a study of radiotherapy plus CTLA-4 blockade in lung cancer. Study as a whole: Disease control was achieved by over 25% of patients, and objective responses by more than 15%.

This clone has just a few counts. Its antigen remains unidentified. Whole-study findings and limits: Response, reportedly, was best predicted by interferon-beta along with early blood T cell clone dynamics.

Assay: immunoSEQ multiplex PCR; the TCRdb copy retains only in-frame clones and omits some. The table lists tens of thousands of clones, approximately 76% of them singletons. The sequences come from peripheral blood, collected from a patient treated with radiotherapy plus ipilimumab. The sequence came from a human donor with non-small cell lung cancer who had stable disease on radiotherapy plus ipilimumab.

The CDR3 sequence is CASSPRQSYGYTF. CDR3 sequence (DNA): TGTGCCAGCTCACCTCGACAGAGCTATGGCTACACCTTC. This rearrangement joins TRBV18 to TRBJ1-2, with D maybe TRBD1 (5 bases). Germline lookup yields CDR1 KGHSH and CDR2 LQKENI. The CDR3 length is 13 residues. V lost 3 bases and J lost 4, with 9 bases in between.